These 5 T cell receptor beta chains came from one sample sequenced in a study of T cell responses to AZD1222 COVID-19 vaccine. TCRdb's copy holds only in-frame clones and misses some; the assay was immunoSEQ multiplex PCR. The sample records approximately 120,000 clones, approximately 90% being singletons. Source: peripheral blood, taken 28 days after the second AZD1222 dose. The receptors derive from an adult who received the AZD1222 COVID-19 vaccine.

This chain joins TRBV19 and TRBJ1-1; a possible D gene is TRBD1 (6 bases). Germline loops: CDR1 LNHDA, CDR2 SQIVND (reference sequence). V was cut by 7 bases and J by 3 bases, with 18 bases left in between. This CDR3 region has 15 residues. CDR3 nucleotides: TGTGCCAGTAAACAACCTGGGGGGCGGGACACTGAAGCTTTCTTT. Translating it yields CASKQPGGRDTEAFF.

The chain links TRBV16 to TRBJ2-3; 7 positions match TRBD2. Germline loops: CDR1 KGHSY, CDR2 FQNENV. V shed 4 bases, J shed 6 bases, and the junction held 10 bases outside the gene matches. CDR3 size: 15 residues. As DNA, the CDR3 is TGTGCCAGCAGCCCCACCTCCGCAGCGGGGGATACGCAGTATTTT. Its protein is CASSPTSAAGDTQYF.

The chain couples TRBV6-6 to TRBJ1-1; D not certain. Germline assignment: CDR1 MNHNY and CDR2 SVGAGI (reference sequence). The CDR3 is 12 residues long. V was shortened by 5 bases and J by 5 bases, with 9 bases between the two germline ends. The chain's CDR3 is CASSKEVTEAFF. CDR3 sequence (DNA): TGTGCCAGCAGTAAAGAGGTTACTGAAGCTTTCTTT.

The chain employs TRBV29-1 and TRBJ2-3, with 9 positions matching TRBD1. Germline CDR1 and CDR2: SQVTM and ANQGSEA. The CDR3 consists of 13 residues. The V segment lost 4 bases and the J segment 5 bases; nucleotides outside the gene matches: 4. CDR3 sequence (DNA): TGCAGCGTTGTAGGACAGGGGAGAGATACGCAGTATTTT. Its protein product is CSVVGQGRDTQYF.

V usage is TRBV2 and J usage is TRBJ1-4; 9 bases agree with TRBD1. CDR1 SNHLY and CDR2 FYNNEI come from the germline V gene. The CDR3 is 17 amino acids. With 1 base clipped from V and 4 bases from J, the junction kept 7 bases outside the gene matches. Here the CDR3 reads CASSEVGQGRGNEKLFF. CDR3 DNA: TGTGCCAGCAGTGAAGTGGGACAGGGAAGGGGTAATGAAAAACTGTTTTTT.